The 25 T cell receptor beta chains below all came from one sample that was sequenced in a study of blood T cell repertoires in COVID-19. Assay: immunoSEQ multiplex PCR; the TCRdb copy retains only in-frame clones and omits some. The repertoire has a few hundred thousand clones, roughly 90% of them found once; the top ten carry more than 0.8%. The sequenced material came from PBMCs or T cells enriched from blood (not recorded which). The source is a woman aged 25 to 39 who had recovered from COVID-19.

This clone was counted only a few times. This chain connects TRBV4-2 to TRBJ1-1; D uncertain. V was trimmed by 0 bases and J by 1 base, leaving 6 bases between them. The CDR3 covers 14 residues. The germline V gene encodes CDR1 LGHNA and CDR2 YNFKEQ. CDR3: CASSQDLRNTEAFF. The CDR3 region has the DNA TGTGCCAGCAGCCAAGATCTAAGGAACACTGAAGCTTTCTTT.

This clone has only a few counts. The V call is TRBV29-1, the J call TRBJ1-2; tentatively, D is TRBD1 (6 bases). V was cut by 7 bases and J by 6 bases, with 15 bases left in between. The CDR3 contains 12 residues. CDR1 and CDR2 (germline): SQVTM, ANQGSEA. The chain's CDR3 is CSAVGQGNGYTF. The CDR3 DNA reads TGCAGCGCTGTAGGGCAGGGGAATGGCTACACCTTC.

V is TRBV28 and J is TRBJ2-1; D is ambiguous. V was pared by 7 bases and J by 1 base, with 17 bases between. The CDR3 runs to 16 residues. From germline, CDR1 is MDHEN and CDR2 SYDVKM. The CDR3 region has the DNA TGTGCCAGCACCAACCGCGCGGTACTATCCTACAATGAGCAGTTCTTC. Translated: CASTNRAVLSYNEQFF. The whole variable domain, filled in from reference TRBV28 and TRBJ2-1, reads DVKVTQSSRYLVKRTGEKVFLECVQDMDHENMFWYRQDPGLGLRLIYFSYDVKMKEKGDIPEGYSVSREKKERFSLILESASTNQTSMYLCASTNRAVLSYNEQFFGPGTRLTVL.

This clone was recorded only once. The chain links TRBV18 to TRBJ2-7; D is possibly TRBD1 (6 bases). Trimming stripped 3 bases from V and 4 bases from J, with 13 bases between. CDR1 and CDR2 from the germline V gene are KGHSH and LQKENI. This CDR3 has 14 residues. Here the CDR3 DNA reads TGTGCCAGCTCACCGGACAGTGCCTCGTACGAGCAGTACTTC. The encoded protein is CASSPDSASYEQYF.

The rearrangement joins TRBV24-1 to TRBJ2-2, with TRBD2 as a possible D gene (5 bases). CDR1 is KGHDR, CDR2 SFDVKD, per germline. The length of the CDR3 is 13 residues. Trimming left V 12 bases short and J 5 bases short, with 15 bases between. CDR3 loop: CAGRSGRTGELFF. CDR3 sequence (DNA): TGTGCCGGAAGGTCGGGAAGGACCGGGGAGCTGTTTTTT.

The chain has TRBV5-5 and TRBJ1-1; weak D call: TRBD1 (5 bases). CDR1 is SGHKS and CDR2 is YYEKEE in the germline V gene (reference sequence). CDR3 length: 18 amino acids. The V end was cut by 0 bases, the J end by 0 bases, with 18 bases between. The CDR3: CASSLAVSGGVMNTEAFF. The CDR3 coding sequence is TGTGCCAGCAGCTTGGCCGTCTCGGGAGGGGTCATGAACACTGAAGCTTTCTTT.

This clone was observed a few times. The CDR3 sequence is CASSSRTGSVTGELFF. The DNA of the CDR3 is TGCGCCAGCAGCTCCAGGACAGGGAGCGTCACCGGGGAGCTGTTTTTT. The rearrangement uses TRBV5-1 and TRBJ2-2, with 8 bases fitting TRBD1. The CDR3 loop spans 16 amino acids. Per the germline V gene, CDR1 is SGHRS and CDR2 is YFSETQ. With 3 bases clipped from V and 4 bases from J, the junction kept 8 bases outside the gene matches.

The V and J genes are TRBV29-1 and TRBJ2-1, with 7 nucleotides matching TRBD2. The CDR3 contains 14 residues. Germline values: CDR1 SQVTM, CDR2 ANQGSEA. V gave up 5 bases and J gave up 4 bases; unmatched junction bases: 8. DNA of the CDR3: TGCAGCGTTTCTTTGGGGGGGGGTTACAATGAGCAGTTCTTC. The encoded protein is CSVSLGGGYNEQFF.

The chain combines TRBV5-1 with TRBJ2-3, with 9 positions matching TRBD2. V gave up 8 bases and J gave up 2 bases; unmatched junction bases: 9. Germline V gene data show CDR1 as SGHRS and CDR2 as YFSETQ. This CDR3 is 15 amino acids long. The CDR3 coding sequence is TGCGCCAGTGGGGAACTAGCGGGCCCCACAGATACGCAGTATTTT. Protein: CASGELAGPTDTQYF. The entire variable domain, with the rest obtained from reference TRBV5-1 and TRBJ2-3, is as follows: KAGVTQTPRYLIKTRGQQVTLSCSPISGHRSVSWYQQTPGQGLQFLFEYFSETQRNKGNFPGRFSGRQFSNSRSEMNVSTLELGDSALYLCASGELAGPTDTQYFGPGTRLTVL.

The rearrangement links TRBV3-1 (or the pseudogene TRBV3-2) to TRBJ1-3, with D possibly matching TRBD1 (6 bases). The CDR3 spans 16 residues. Germline CDR1 and CDR2: LGHDT and YNNKEL (reference sequence). Trimming cost V 2 bases and J 2 bases, with 13 bases left between them. CDR3 region: CASSQKARGTGNTIYF. The CDR3 DNA reads TGTGCCAGCAGCCAAAAAGCCAGGGGTACTGGAAACACCATATATTTT.

The V gene is TRBV10-3, the J gene TRBJ1-2; no definite D call. The V and J ends lost 5 bases and 2 bases respectively, with 6 bases between them. The germline V gene encodes CDR1 ENHRY and CDR2 SYGVKD. This CDR3 has 12 residues. The CDR3 DNA sequence: TGTGCCATCAGTCGGGGAAACTATGGCTACACCTTC. Protein sequence: CAISRGNYGYTF.

The rearrangement links TRBV28 to TRBJ1-2, with 8 positions matching TRBD1. The germline CDR1 and CDR2 sequences are MDHEN and SYDVKM. V lost 6 bases and J lost 6; bases outside the gene matches: 3. This CDR3 is built from 12 residues. The CDR3 here is CASRWTGNGYTF. The CDR3, as DNA: TGTGCCAGCAGATGGACAGGGAATGGCTACACCTTC.

The chain uses TRBV14 and TRBJ2-7; TRBD2 agrees at 11 bases. This CDR3 has 16 amino acids. The germline CDR1 and CDR2 sequences are SGHDN and FVKESK. The V segment lost 4 bases and the J segment 5 bases; nucleotides outside the gene matches: 10. The CDR3, as DNA: TGTGCCAGCAGCCCTTTCATAGCGGGGGGGGCGGACGAGCAGTACTTC. Its translation: CASSPFIAGGADEQYF. The entire variable domain, with the rest obtained from reference TRBV14 and TRBJ2-7, is as follows: EAGVTQFPSHSVIEKGQTVTLRCDPISGHDNLYWYRRVMGKEIKFLLHFVKESKQDESGMPNNRFLAERTGGTYSTLKVQPAELEDSGVYFCASSPFIAGGADEQYFGPGTRLTVT.

This chain links TRBV7-2 with TRBJ2-5; D ambiguous. Trimming shortened V by 1 base and J by 5 bases, and 11 bases separated the two germline ends. This CDR3 comprises 14 residues. Germline CDR1 SGHTA, CDR2 FQGNSA. In DNA form, the CDR3 reads TGTGCCAGCAGCTTAGAGAGCTCGGTCGAGACCCAGTACTTC. It specifies CASSLESSVETQYF.

CDR3 sequence: CAWGTPSWRANTEAFF. CDR3 sequence (DNA): TGTGCCTGGGGGACTCCTTCCTGGAGGGCGAACACTGAAGCTTTCTTT. The genes are TRBV30 and TRBJ1-1, with D maybe TRBD1 (5 bases). V gave up 5 bases and J gave up 1 base, with 20 bases separating them. Germline-derived CDR1 and CDR2 are GTSNPN and SVGIG (reference sequence). This CDR3 has 16 amino acids. Looking up the rest from reference TRBV30 and TRBJ1-1 gives the full variable domain: SQTIHQWPATLVQPVGSPLSLECTVEGTSNPNLYWYRQAAGRGLQLLFYSVGIGQISSEVPQNLSASRPQDRQFILSSKKLLLSDSGFYLCAWGTPSWRANTEAFFGQGTRLTVV.

This clone occurred a few times. The chain links TRBV11-2 to TRBJ1-1, with D tentatively TRBD1 (5 bases). CDR1 and CDR2 from the germline V gene are SGHAT and FQNNGV. V lost 6 bases and J 7 bases, leaving 18 bases between the germline ends. CDR3 length equals 14 residues. As DNA, the CDR3 is TGTGCCAGCAGTCCCCCGGGCGGGGCAAGTGAAGCTTTCTTT. Its protein is CASSPPGGASEAFF. The variable domain in full, with the rest retrieved from reference TRBV11-2 and TRBJ1-1, is EAGVAQSPRYKIIEKRQSVAFWCNPISGHATLYWYQQILGQGPKLLIQFQNNGVVDDSQLPKDRFSAERLKGVDSTLKIQPAKLEDSAVYLCASSPPGGASEAFFGQGTRLTVV.

The CDR3 loop is CASSSCGVGKSNQPQHF. In nucleotides, the CDR3 is TGTGCCAGCAGCTCTTGCGGGGTGGGGAAAAGCAATCAGCCCCAGCATTTT. The J gene is TRBJ1-5, the V gene TRBV11-3; no clear D. Germline CDR1 reads SGHNT; CDR2 reads YENEEA. The CDR3 runs 17 residues. Trimming shortened V by 4 bases and J by 1 base, and 17 bases separated the two germline ends.

The genes are TRBV11-3 and TRBJ1-1, with 9 bases fitting TRBD1. Germline V gene sequence: CDR1 SGHNT, CDR2 YENEEA. This CDR3 is 16 amino acids long. J lost 4 bases, V lost 0 bases, and 6 bases had no gene match. The CDR3 loop reads CASSLEHGTGITEAFF. The CDR3, as DNA: TGTGCCAGCAGCTTAGAGCACGGGACAGGGATCACTGAAGCTTTCTTT. Combining the CDR3 with reference TRBV11-3 and TRBJ1-1 gives the whole variable domain EAGVVQSPRYKIIEKKQPVAFWCNPISGHNTLYWYLQNLGQGPELLIRYENEEAVDDSQLPKDRFSAERLKGVDSTLKIQPAELGDSAVYLCASSLEHGTGITEAFFGQGTRLTVV.

The CDR3 DNA reads as TGCAGCGTTGAGCGGCCGACCGATGTCCCTGACTATGGCTACACCTTC. Its protein is CSVERPTDVPDYGYTF. The chain joins TRBV29-1 to TRBJ1-2; no clear D. V shed 3 bases and J shed 3 bases, with 20 bases lying between them. This CDR3 has 16 residues. Germline CDR1 is SQVTM and CDR2 is ANQGSEA.

V gene TRBV28 combines with J gene TRBJ1-2; 7 bases are a match to TRBD1. V was clipped by 2 bases and J by 8 bases; unmatched bases: 11. This CDR3 contains 15 residues. Per the germline V gene, CDR1 is MDHEN and CDR2 is SYDVKM. As DNA, the CDR3 is TGTGCCAGCAGTTTAGAGAGGGGGCTCCGGAGCGGCTACACCTTC. Its protein product is CASSLERGLRSGYTF.

The chain has TRBV6-5 and TRBJ2-7; 13 positions agree with TRBD2. The J segment lost 4 bases and the V segment lost 8 bases, leaving 8 bases of the junction unmatched. Looked up from germline, CDR1 is MNHEY and CDR2 is SVGAGI. The CDR3 has 15 residues. In DNA, the CDR3 is TGTGCCAGCCGCCCCCCGGGACTAGCGGGGTACGAGCAGTACTTC. It translates to CASRPPGLAGYEQYF.

The V gene is TRBV18, the J gene TRBJ2-7; TRBD2 aligns across 7 bases. The J segment lost 2 bases and the V segment lost 2 bases, leaving 6 bases of the junction unmatched. CDR3 length: 15 residues. CDR1 is KGHSH and CDR2 is LQKENI in the germline V gene. The CDR3 loop is CASSPMGAGAYEQYF. Here the CDR3 DNA reads TGTGCCAGCTCACCAATGGGTGCGGGGGCCTACGAGCAGTACTTC. The full variable domain, in which reference TRBV18 and TRBJ2-7 provide the parts outside the CDR3, is NAGVMQNPRHLVRRRGQEARLRCSPMKGHSHVYWYRQLPEEGLKFMVYLQKENIIDESGMPKERFSAEFPKEGPSILRIQQVVRGDSAAYFCASSPMGAGAYEQYFGPGTRLTVT.

This rearrangement joins TRBV9 to TRBJ2-7; D not resolved. This CDR3 contains 13 residues. From germline, CDR1 is SGDLS and CDR2 YYNGEE. The V and J ends lost 1 base and 5 bases respectively, with 10 bases between them. Written as DNA, the CDR3 is TGTGCCAGCAGCGTATCCCTGAGCGACGAGCAGTACTTC. This encodes CASSVSLSDEQYF.

The CDR3 nucleotides read TGTGCCAGTAGTCCTAAGACAGGGAGCACTGAAGCTTTCTTT. Translation: CASSPKTGSTEAFF. J is TRBJ1-1 and V is TRBV19, with TRBD1 matching over 7 bases. CDR1 LNHDA and CDR2 SQIVND come from the germline V gene (reference sequence). V gave up 5 bases and J gave up 4 bases; unmatched junction bases: 7. The length of the CDR3 is 14 residues.

This clone was seen once. The gene calls are TRBV6-5 and TRBJ2-2, with 11 bases fitting TRBD2. Losses at the gene ends were 6 bases for V and 7 bases for J; bases not matched to a gene: 4. CDR1 and CDR2 (germline): MNHEY, SVGAGI. This CDR3 comprises 14 residues. CDR3 sequence: CASRVGTSGGELFF. The CDR3 DNA reads as TGTGCCAGCAGGGTAGGGACTAGCGGCGGGGAGCTGTTTTTT.